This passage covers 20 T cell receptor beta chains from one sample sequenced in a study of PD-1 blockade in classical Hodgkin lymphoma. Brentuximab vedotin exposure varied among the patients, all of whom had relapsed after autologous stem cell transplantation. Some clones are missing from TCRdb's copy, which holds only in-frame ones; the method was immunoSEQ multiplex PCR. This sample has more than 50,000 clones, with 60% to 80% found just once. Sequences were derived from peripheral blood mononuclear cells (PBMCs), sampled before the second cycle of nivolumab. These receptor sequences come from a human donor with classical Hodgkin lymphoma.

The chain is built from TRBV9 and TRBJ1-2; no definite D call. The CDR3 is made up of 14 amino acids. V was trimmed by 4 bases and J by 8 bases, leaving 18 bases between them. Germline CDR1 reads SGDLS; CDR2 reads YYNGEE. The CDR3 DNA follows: TGTGCCAGCAGCTTTAGAGAGACCTCGGGGGGCTACACCTTC. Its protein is CASSFRETSGGYTF. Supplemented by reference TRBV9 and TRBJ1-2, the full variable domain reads DSGVTQTPKHLITATGQRVTLRCSPRSGDLSVYWYQQSLDQGLQFLIQYYNGEERAKGNILERFSAQQFPDLHSELNLSSLELGDSALYFCASSFRETSGGYTFGSGTRLTVV.

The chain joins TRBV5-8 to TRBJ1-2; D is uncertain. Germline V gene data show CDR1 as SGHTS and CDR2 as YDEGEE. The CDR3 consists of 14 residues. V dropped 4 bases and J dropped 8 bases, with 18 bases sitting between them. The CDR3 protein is CASSTRTGVLGYTF. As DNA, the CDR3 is TGTGCCAGCAGCACCAGGACCGGGGTGTTGGGCTACACCTTC.

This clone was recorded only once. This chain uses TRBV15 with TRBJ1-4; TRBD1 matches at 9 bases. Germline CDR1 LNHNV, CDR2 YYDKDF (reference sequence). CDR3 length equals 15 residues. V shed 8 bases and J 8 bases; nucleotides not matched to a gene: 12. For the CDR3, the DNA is TGTGCCACCTCAAGTGGGGACAGGGCGGAAGAAAAACTGTTTTTT. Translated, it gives CATSSGDRAEEKLFF.

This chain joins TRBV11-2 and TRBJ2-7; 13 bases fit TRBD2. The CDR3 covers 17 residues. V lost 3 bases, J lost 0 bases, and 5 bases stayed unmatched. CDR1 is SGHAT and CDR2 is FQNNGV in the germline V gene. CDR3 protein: CASSFGTSGISSYEQYF. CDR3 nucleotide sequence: TGTGCCAGCAGCTTCGGGACTAGCGGGATTAGCTCCTACGAGCAGTACTTC.

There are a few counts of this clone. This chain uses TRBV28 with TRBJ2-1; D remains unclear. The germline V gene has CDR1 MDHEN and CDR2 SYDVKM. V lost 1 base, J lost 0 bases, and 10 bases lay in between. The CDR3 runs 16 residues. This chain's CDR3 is CASSLFSFNSYNEQFF. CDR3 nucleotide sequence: TGTGCCAGCAGTTTATTCAGCTTCAACTCCTACAATGAGCAGTTCTTC.

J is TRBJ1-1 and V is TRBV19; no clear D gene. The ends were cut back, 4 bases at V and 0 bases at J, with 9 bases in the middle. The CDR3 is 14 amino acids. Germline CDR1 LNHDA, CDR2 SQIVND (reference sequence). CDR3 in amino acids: CASSTQVLNTEAFF. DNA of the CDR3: TGTGCCAGTAGTACCCAGGTCCTGAACACTGAAGCTTTCTTT.

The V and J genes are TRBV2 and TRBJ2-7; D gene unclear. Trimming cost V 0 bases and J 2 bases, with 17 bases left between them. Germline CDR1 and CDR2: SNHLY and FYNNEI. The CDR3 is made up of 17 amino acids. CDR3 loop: CASSEALSLRGTYEQYF. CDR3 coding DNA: TGTGCCAGCAGTGAAGCGCTTTCCCTCCGAGGAACCTACGAGCAGTACTTC.

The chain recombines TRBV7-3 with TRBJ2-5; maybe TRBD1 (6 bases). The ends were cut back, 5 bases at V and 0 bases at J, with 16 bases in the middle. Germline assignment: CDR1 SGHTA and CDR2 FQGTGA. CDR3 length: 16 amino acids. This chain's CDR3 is CASSPNPRTDQETQYF. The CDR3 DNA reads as TGTGCCAGCAGCCCCAACCCGCGGACAGACCAAGAGACCCAGTACTTC.

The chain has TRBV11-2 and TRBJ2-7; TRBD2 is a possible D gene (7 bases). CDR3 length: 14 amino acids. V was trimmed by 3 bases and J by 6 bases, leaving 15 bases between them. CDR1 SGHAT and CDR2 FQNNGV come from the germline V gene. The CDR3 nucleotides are TGTGCCAGCAGCTTTCCGGGGGGCCAAGGCGAGCAGTACTTC. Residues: CASSFPGGQGEQYF.

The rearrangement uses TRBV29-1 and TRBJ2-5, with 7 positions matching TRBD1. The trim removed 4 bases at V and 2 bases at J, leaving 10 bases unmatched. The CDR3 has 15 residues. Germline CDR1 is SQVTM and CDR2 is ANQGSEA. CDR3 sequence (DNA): TGCAGCGTTGCCCGGACAGGTCTGGGTCAAGAGACCCAGTACTTC. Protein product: CSVARTGLGQETQYF. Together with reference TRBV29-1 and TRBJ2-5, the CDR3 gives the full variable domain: SAVISQKPSRDICQRGTSLTIQCQVDSQVTMMFWYRQQPGQSLTLIATANQGSEATYESGFVIDKFPISRPNLTFSTLTVSNMSPEDSSIYLCSVARTGLGQETQYFGPGTRLLVL.

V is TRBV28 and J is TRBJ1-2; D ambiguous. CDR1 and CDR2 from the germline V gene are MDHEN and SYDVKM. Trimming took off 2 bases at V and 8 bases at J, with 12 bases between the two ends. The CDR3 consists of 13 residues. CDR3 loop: CASSLRQHTGYTF. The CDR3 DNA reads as TGTGCCAGCAGTTTAAGGCAGCACACGGGCTACACCTTC.

CDR3 loop: CASTLQGGSNQPQHF. In nucleotides, the CDR3 is TGTGCCAGCACCCTACAGGGGGGAAGCAATCAGCCCCAGCATTTT. This chain joins TRBV6-1 and TRBJ1-5, with 8 bases matching TRBD1. The V gene end was trimmed by 7 bases and the J gene end by 1 base; junction bases not matched to a gene: 6. The CDR3 has 15 residues. Germline CDR1 MNHNS, CDR2 SASEGT.

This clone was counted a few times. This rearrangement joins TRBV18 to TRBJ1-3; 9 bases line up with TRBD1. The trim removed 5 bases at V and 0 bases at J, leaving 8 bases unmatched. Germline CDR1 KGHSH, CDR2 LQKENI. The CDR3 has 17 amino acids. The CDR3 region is CASSNGQGRSSGNTIYF. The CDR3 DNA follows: TGTGCCAGCTCAAATGGACAGGGGCGTTCCTCTGGAAACACCATATATTTT.

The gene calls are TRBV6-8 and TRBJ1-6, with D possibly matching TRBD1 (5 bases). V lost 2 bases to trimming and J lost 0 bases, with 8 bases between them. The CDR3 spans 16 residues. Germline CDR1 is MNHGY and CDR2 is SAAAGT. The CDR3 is CASSYDRPSYNSPLHF. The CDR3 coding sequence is TGTGCCAGCAGTTACGACAGACCCTCCTATAATTCACCCCTCCACTTT.

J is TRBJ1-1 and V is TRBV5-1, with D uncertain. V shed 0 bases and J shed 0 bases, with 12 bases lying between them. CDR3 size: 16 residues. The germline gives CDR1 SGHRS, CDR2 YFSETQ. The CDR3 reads CASSLDGRPMNTEAFF. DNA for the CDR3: TGCGCCAGCAGCTTGGACGGTCGGCCAATGAACACTGAAGCTTTCTTT.

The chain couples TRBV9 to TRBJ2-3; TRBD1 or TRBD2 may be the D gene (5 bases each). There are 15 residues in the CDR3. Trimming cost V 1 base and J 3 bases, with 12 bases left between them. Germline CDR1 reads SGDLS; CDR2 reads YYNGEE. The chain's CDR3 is CASSVYGAQTDTQYF. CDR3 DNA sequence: TGTGCCAGCAGCGTATACGGGGCGCAGACAGATACGCAGTATTTT.

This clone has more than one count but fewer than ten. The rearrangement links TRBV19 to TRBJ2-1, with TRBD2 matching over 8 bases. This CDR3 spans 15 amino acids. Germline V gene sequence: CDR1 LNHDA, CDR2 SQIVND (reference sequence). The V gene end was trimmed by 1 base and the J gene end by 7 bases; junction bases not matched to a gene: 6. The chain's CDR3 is CASSIGAGAENEQFF. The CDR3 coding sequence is TGTGCCAGTAGTATAGGAGCGGGAGCTGAAAATGAGCAGTTCTTC.

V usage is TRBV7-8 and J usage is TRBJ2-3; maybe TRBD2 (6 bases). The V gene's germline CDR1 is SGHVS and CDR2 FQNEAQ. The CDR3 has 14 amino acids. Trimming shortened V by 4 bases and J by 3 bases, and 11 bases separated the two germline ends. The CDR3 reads CASSWASATDTQYF. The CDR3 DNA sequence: TGTGCCAGCAGCTGGGCTAGCGCGACAGATACGCAGTATTTT.

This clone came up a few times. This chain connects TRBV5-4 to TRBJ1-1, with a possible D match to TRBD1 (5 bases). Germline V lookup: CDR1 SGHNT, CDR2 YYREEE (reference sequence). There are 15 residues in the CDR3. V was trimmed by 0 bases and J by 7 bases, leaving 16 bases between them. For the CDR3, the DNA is TGTGCCAGCAGCTTGGGCTCAGGGTCCGACGGTGAAGCTTTCTTT. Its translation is CASSLGSGSDGEAFF.

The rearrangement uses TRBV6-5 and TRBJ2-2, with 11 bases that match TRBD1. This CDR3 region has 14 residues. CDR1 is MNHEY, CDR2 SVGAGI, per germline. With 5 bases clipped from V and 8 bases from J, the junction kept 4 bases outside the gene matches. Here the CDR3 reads CASSGQGAWGELFF. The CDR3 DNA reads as TGTGCCAGCAGTGGACAGGGGGCCTGGGGGGAGCTGTTTTTT.